Each of the 18 T cell receptor beta chains below was sequenced from the same sample in a study of blood T cell repertoires in COVID-19. Using immunoSEQ multiplex PCR, the repertoire was profiled, and TCRdb retains in-frame clones only, with some absent. The sample holds about 200,000 clones, roughly 80% seen once. Source material: peripheral blood. The receptor set was obtained from a human donor in a cohort sampled during active COVID-19.

The V gene is TRBV6-2 or TRBV6-3, the J gene TRBJ1-5; D is unresolved. The CDR3 totals 17 residues. Germline V gene data show CDR1 as MNHEY and CDR2 as SVGEGT. With 0 bases removed from V and 2 bases from J, the gap between germline ends came to 14 bases. The CDR3: CASSYSRGTRGNQPQHF. The CDR3 region has the DNA TGTGCCAGCAGTTACTCTCGAGGTACGAGGGGCAATCAGCCCCAGCATTTT.

The chain employs TRBV29-1 and TRBJ1-2; D remains ambiguous. This CDR3 region has 12 residues. Germline-derived CDR1 and CDR2 are SQVTM and ANQGSEA. Deletions cut 3 bases from V and 1 base from J, with 6 bases between. Here the CDR3 reads CSVEVGNYGYTF. The DNA of the CDR3 is TGCAGCGTTGAGGTCGGTAACTATGGCTACACCTTC.

The rearrangement joins TRBV11-2 to TRBJ2-7; a possible D gene is TRBD2 (7 bases). CDR3 size: 16 residues. Per the germline V gene, CDR1 is SGHAT and CDR2 is FQNNGV. V was clipped by 1 base and J by 2 bases, with 15 bases between them. The CDR3 protein is CASSLAGGLFPYEQYF. The CDR3 DNA reads as TGTGCCAGCAGCTTAGCGGGGGGCTTATTCCCCTACGAGCAGTACTTC.

V is TRBV28 and J is TRBJ1-2; tentative D call: TRBD1 (6 bases). The CDR3 consists of 12 residues. V lost 6 bases to trimming and J lost 5 bases, with 10 bases between them. Germline CDR1 reads MDHEN; CDR2 reads SYDVKM. The CDR3 nucleotides read TGTGCCAGCAGCCAGGGGCCTTATGGCTACACCTTC. This gives the protein CASSQGPYGYTF.

There are a few counts of this clone. The chain combines TRBV27 with TRBJ1-1; D possibly corresponds to TRBD1 (5 bases). Trimming stripped 3 bases from V and 5 bases from J, with 10 bases between. The V gene's germline CDR1 is MNHEY and CDR2 SMNVEV (reference sequence). The CDR3 is 13 amino acids. The CDR3, as DNA: TGTGCCAGCAGTTTTTTAGGGGTGACTGAAGCTTTCTTT. Residues: CASSFLGVTEAFF.

This clone was detected a few times. The V and J genes are TRBV9 and TRBJ2-7; 8 nucleotides agree with TRBD1. CDR1 and CDR2 (germline): SGDLS, YYNGEE. Trimming removed 2 bases from V and 3 bases from J; junction bases left unmatched: 7. The CDR3 is made up of 15 amino acids. The DNA of the CDR3 is TGTGCCAGCAGCGTGGACCGGGACAGGAACTACGAGCAGTACTTC. This codes for CASSVDRDRNYEQYF.

This clone has just a few counts. V usage is TRBV6-5 and J usage is TRBJ1-1, with D possibly TRBD1 on 5 matching bases. CDR1 and CDR2 from the germline V gene are MNHEY and SVGAGI. Trimming removed 2 bases from V and 5 bases from J, with 12 bases in between. CDR3 length equals 14 residues. The CDR3 nucleotides read TGTGCCAGCAGTTACCAACAGGTTTGGACTGAAGCTTTCTTT. The encoded protein is CASSYQQVWTEAFF.

The V call is TRBV27, the J call TRBJ1-2, with D tentatively TRBD1 (6 bases). Germline lookup yields CDR1 MNHEY and CDR2 SMNVEV (reference sequence). V lost 5 bases and J 5 bases, leaving 12 bases between the germline ends. This CDR3 contains 13 residues. DNA of the CDR3: TGTGCCAGCAGTCTTACCAGGGGATATGGCTACACCTTC. Translated: CASSLTRGYGYTF.

The chain has TRBV4-1 and TRBJ2-6; weak D call: TRBD1 (7 bases). CDR1 and CDR2 from the germline V gene are MGHRA and YSYEKL. Trimming pared 0 bases from V and 2 bases from J, leaving 14 bases between. The CDR3 spans 18 residues. This CDR3 reads CASSQDNRGLAGANVLTF. The CDR3 DNA reads TGCGCCAGCAGCCAAGATAACAGGGGACTTGCTGGGGCCAACGTCCTGACTTTC.

The rearrangement joins TRBV4-3 to TRBJ2-6; D uncertain. The CDR3 is 15 residues long. Germline V CDR1 and CDR2: LGHNA, YSLEER. V was clipped by 1 base and J by 1 base, with 5 bases between them. CDR3 DNA: TGCGCCAGCAGCCAAGCCTTTTCTGGGGCCAACGTCCTGACTTTC. Encoded protein: CASSQAFSGANVLTF.

V gene TRBV15 combines with J gene TRBJ2-1; TRBD2 matches at 10 bases. Germline assignment: CDR1 LNHNV and CDR2 YYDKDF (reference sequence). J gave up 1 base and V 0 bases, and 6 bases lay outside the gene matches. This CDR3 region has 18 residues. CDR3 region: CATSRDSLLAGSYNEQFF. DNA of the CDR3: TGTGCCACCAGCAGAGATTCCCTACTAGCGGGATCCTACAATGAGCAGTTCTTC. Full variable domain (missing parts from reference TRBV15 and TRBJ2-1): DAMVIQNPRYQVTQFGKPVTLSCSQTLNHNVMYWYQQKSSQAPKLLFHYYDKDFNNEADTPDNFQSRRPNTSFCFLDIRSPGLGDTAMYLCATSRDSLLAGSYNEQFFGPGTRLTVL.

This clone was seen a handful of times. V is TRBV12-3 or TRBV12-4 and J is TRBJ1-4; D unresolved. V dropped 2 bases and J dropped 14 bases, with 12 bases sitting between them. The length of the CDR3 is 12 residues. The CDR3 nucleotides read TGTGCCAGCAGTTTAATGAGCGGGAAGCTGTTTTTT. Translation: CASSLMSGKLFF.

This clone was recorded once. The chain employs TRBV15 and TRBJ1-5; the match to TRBD1 covers 7 bases. The CDR3 runs to 16 residues. CDR1 and CDR2 (germline): LNHNV, YYDKDF (reference sequence). V shed 5 bases and J 2 bases; nucleotides not matched to a gene: 9. The CDR3 here is CATSPFRGRGNQPQHF. CDR3 nucleotide sequence: TGTGCCACCAGCCCATTTAGGGGGCGAGGCAATCAGCCCCAGCATTTT.

This chain links TRBV5-1 with TRBJ2-7; 8 bases are a match to TRBD2. V shed 6 bases and J 9 bases; nucleotides not matched to a gene: 17. The CDR3 loop spans 15 amino acids. Germline values: CDR1 SGHRS, CDR2 YFSETQ. The CDR3 protein is CASTGGAGAFSVQYF. CDR3 coding DNA: TGCGCCAGCACCGGGGGGGCGGGAGCCTTCTCTGTGCAGTACTTC.

The gene calls are TRBV18 and TRBJ2-7; D unclear. The V gene lost 6 bases and the J gene lost 1 base, with 22 bases spanning the gap. Germline CDR1 reads KGHSH; CDR2 reads LQKENI. The CDR3 has 17 residues. CDR3 amino acids: CASSLRSVGERSYEQYF. CDR3 nucleotides: TGTGCCAGCTCCCTGAGGTCCGTAGGAGAACGGTCCTACGAGCAGTACTTC.

The sample holds one count of this clone. The chain links TRBV19 to TRBJ2-1; TRBD2 aligns across 12 bases. This CDR3 spans 17 amino acids. V lost 5 bases to trimming and J lost 0 bases; unmatched junction nucleotides: 5. Germline V gene sequence: CDR1 LNHDA, CDR2 SQIVND (reference sequence). The CDR3 DNA sequence: TGTGCCAGTAGTTGGACTAGCGGGGTTAGCTCCTACAATGAGCAGTTCTTC. Translation gives CASSWTSGVSSYNEQFF. The whole variable domain, filled in from reference TRBV19 and TRBJ2-1, reads DGGITQSPKYLFRKEGQNVTLSCEQNLNHDAMYWYRQDPGQGLRLIYYSQIVNDFQKGDIAEGYSVSREKKESFPLTVTSAQKNPTAFYLCASSWTSGVSSYNEQFFGPGTRLTVL.

This chain uses TRBV10-3 with TRBJ1-1; D is undetermined. The V and J ends lost 2 bases and 0 bases respectively, with 19 bases between them. The germline V gene encodes CDR1 ENHRY and CDR2 SYGVKD. The CDR3 runs 18 residues. In DNA, the CDR3 is TGTGCCATCAGTGAGGCTCGTGGGAGAACTTCGATGAACACTGAAGCTTTCTTT. It codes for CAISEARGRTSMNTEAFF.

This clone has a handful of counts. The chain combines TRBV19 with TRBJ1-1, with D possibly TRBD1 on 6 matching bases. Per germline, CDR1 LNHDA and CDR2 SQIVND (reference sequence). The CDR3 has 15 amino acids. Between the trimmed V and J ends, which lost 5 bases and 7 bases, there was a span of 20 bases. The CDR3 bases are TGTGCCAGTAGTTTCAGTCGACAGGTTCTAGGTGAAGCTTTCTTT. Protein product: CASSFSRQVLGEAFF.